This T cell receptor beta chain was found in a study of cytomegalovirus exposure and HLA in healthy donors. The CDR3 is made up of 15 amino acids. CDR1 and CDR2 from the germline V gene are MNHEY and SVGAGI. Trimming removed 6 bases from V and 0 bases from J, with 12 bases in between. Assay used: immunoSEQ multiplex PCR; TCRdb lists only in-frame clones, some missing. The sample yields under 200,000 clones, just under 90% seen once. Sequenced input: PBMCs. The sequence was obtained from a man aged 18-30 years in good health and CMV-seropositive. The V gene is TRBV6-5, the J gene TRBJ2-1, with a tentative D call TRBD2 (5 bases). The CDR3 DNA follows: TGTGCCAGCAGGTGGACTGATAGCTCCTACAATGAGCAGTTCTTC. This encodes CASRWTDSSYNEQFF.